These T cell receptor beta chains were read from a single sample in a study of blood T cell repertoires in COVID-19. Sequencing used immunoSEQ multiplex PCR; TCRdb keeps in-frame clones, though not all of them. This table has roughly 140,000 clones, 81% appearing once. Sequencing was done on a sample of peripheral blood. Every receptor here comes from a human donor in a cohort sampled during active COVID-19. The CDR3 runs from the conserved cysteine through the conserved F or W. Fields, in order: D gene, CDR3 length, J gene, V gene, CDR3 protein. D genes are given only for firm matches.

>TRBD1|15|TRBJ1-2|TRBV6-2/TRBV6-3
CASSSRQGVLSGYTF
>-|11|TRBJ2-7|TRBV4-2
CASSTYNEQYF
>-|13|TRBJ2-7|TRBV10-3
CAISDPHSYEQYF
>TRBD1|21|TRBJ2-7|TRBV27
CASSVLPEDKRGQVPTYEQYF
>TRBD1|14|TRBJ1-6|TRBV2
CASSDQGASSPLHF
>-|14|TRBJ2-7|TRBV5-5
CASSLDSFLYEQYF
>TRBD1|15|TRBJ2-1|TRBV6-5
CASSHGTGGNNEQFF
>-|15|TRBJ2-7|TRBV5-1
CASSIPGTVFVEQYF
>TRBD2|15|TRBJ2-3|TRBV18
CASSPTRGGADTQYF
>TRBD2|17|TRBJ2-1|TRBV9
CASSVARGLAEGYEQFF
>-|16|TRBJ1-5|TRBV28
CASSAGGRDSNQPQHF
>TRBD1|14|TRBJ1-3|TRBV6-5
CASRTTGSGNTIYF
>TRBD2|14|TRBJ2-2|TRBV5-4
CASGREGWAGELFF
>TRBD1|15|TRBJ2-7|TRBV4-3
CASSQGQGDPYEQYF
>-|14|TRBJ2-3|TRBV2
CASSVGGVADTQYF
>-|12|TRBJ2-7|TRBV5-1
CASSTQGYEQYF
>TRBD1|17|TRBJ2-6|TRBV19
CASSIVGQASGANVLTF
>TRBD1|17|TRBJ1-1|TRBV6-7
CASSYSQTQGAGTEAFF
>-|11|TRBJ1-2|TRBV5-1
CASRQNYGYTF
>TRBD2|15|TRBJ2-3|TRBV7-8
CASSHSGMGTDTQYF
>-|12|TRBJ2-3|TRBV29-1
CSVGLLGVGQYF
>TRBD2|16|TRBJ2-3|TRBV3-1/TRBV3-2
CASSQGLAGSTDTQYF